This record covers a single T cell receptor (beta chain). Its antigen remains undetermined. No much larger clone is present one base from it, and per-base qualities are unavailable. Reading the germline V gene gives CDR1 SGHDT and CDR2 YYEEEE. Here V drops 2 bases and J drops 8 bases, and the junction holds 10 bases not matched to any gene. The CDR3, from cysteine to phenylalanine, totals 16 residues. The CDR3 DNA has 48 bases and is translated from base 1. This sample is drawn from a study of T cell responses to AZD1222 COVID-19 vaccine (dated by TCRdb to about 2021). Some background on the complete study: AZD1222 recipients with second doses at about 4 weeks or about 12 weeks were pooled, because spike-specific TCR depth and breadth did not differ between schedules. TCR sequencing covered 230 or so trial participants: 200 to 220 given two doses of AZD1222 and 26 given two doses of MenACWY control vaccine. Enrollment into the trials was organized by age into subgroups of 18-55, 56-69 and 70-plus years, and those subgroups contained approximately 150, 30 and 60 TCR-sequenced participants, respectively.

What this sample's time point label stands for: baseline before first vaccination. Vaccinee samples were obtained from the UK trials COV001 and COV002, which included a single-blind randomized controlled phase 2/3 trial of AZD1222 (ChAdOx1 nCoV-19) in healthy adults. Trial participant PBMC samples were collected at day 0 and day 28 after the second dose for TCRbeta chain sequencing. Findings and caveats that apply to the study as a whole: CD4 TCRs associated with the vaccine covered the entire spike protein, and the dominant responses were in regions 160-218 and 743-854. Conclusions about previously exposed vaccinees are limited, since just a handful of AZD1222 recipients were seropositive for SARS-CoV-2 at baseline. After two AZD1222 doses, both the breadth and the depth of spike-specific TCRs were significantly higher than at day 0 and than in MenACWY recipients. Participants were mostly white British and included more females than males, and it was suggested by the authors that clonal diversity may have been underestimated. Because no day 14 peak-response samples were available, repertoires were characterized only after the peak T cell response. Nearly half of unique spike-specific TCRs reportedly recognized epitopes outside regions mutated in the B.1.351 and B.1.1.7 variants. The 56-69-year group was small, and its depth increase did not reach significance, likely because of low power.

The CDR3 regions of human TCRbeta chains were analyzed by immunosequencing. On the authors' methods: TCRs in the repertoires were compared against a reference library of SARS-CoV-2-specific TCRs that had been generated with the MIRA antigen-specificity platform. Breadth meant the fraction of unique TCRs that were SARS-CoV-2-associated, whereas depth meant the fraction of total T cells that were SARS-CoV-2-associated. Each spike-specific TCR was assigned to its reactive spike region and to a CD4 or CD8 class using the MIRA data. Log10-transformed breadth and depth values were compared by one-way ANOVA with Sidak's multiple comparisons tests. In TCRdb, the immuneACCESS table is reduced to in-frame sequences with V and J assigned. These tables do not hold every clone; where another copy was compared, an unresolved V gene accounts for under half, and the others remain unexplained. V and J calls and clone size come straight from that table; D and trimming were deduced from the DNA. This sample has tens of thousands of clones in its table, and approximately 90% of those were observed once. Of the sample, about a fifth falls within the top ten clones.

The clonotype was recovered from an adult in good health. The chain was built from TRBV5-6 and TRBJ1-2, and TRBD1 aligns with 12 junction nucleotides. This specimen was peripheral blood, taken on day 0 of AZD1222 vaccination. The CDR3 sequence is CASSLPGQGAVDGYTF. The nucleotide sequence reads as follows: TGTGCCAGCAGCTTACCGGGACAGGGGGCAGTGGACGGCTACACCTTC.